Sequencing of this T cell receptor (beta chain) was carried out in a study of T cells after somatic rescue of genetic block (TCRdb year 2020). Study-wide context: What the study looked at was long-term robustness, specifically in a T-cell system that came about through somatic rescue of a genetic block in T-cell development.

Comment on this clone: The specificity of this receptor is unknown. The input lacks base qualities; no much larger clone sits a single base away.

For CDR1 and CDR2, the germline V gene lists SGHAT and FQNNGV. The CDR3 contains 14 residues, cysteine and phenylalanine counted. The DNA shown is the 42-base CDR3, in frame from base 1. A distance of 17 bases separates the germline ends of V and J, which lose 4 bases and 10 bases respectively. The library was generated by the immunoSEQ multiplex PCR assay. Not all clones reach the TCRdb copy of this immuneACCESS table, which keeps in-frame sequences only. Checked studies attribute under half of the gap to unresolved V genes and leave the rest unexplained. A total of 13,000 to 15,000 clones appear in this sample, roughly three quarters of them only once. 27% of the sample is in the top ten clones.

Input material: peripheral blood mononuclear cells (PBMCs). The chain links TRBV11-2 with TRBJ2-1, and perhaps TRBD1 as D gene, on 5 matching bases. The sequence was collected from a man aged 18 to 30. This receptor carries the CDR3 CASSSQGRRSEQFF. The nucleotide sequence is TGTGCCAGCAGCTCTCAGGGTAGGAGAAGCGAGCAGTTCTTC. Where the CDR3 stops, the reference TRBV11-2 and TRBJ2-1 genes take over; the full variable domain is EAGVAQSPRYKIIEKRQSVAFWCNPISGHATLYWYQQILGQGPKLLIQFQNNGVVDDSQLPKDRFSAERLKGVDSTLKIQPAKLEDSAVYLCASSSQGRRSEQFFGPGTRLTVL.